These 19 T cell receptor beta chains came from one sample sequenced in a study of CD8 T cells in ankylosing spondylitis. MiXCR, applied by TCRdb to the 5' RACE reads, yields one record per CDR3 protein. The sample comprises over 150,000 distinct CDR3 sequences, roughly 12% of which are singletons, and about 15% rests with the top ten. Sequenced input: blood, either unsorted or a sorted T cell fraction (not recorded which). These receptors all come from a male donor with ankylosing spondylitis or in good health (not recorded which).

DNA for the CDR3: TGTGCCAGCAGCGCGACTAGACAGTTACTTAATGAAAAACTGTTTTTT. Its protein product is CASSATRQLLNEKLFF. The V call is TRBV9, the J call TRBJ1-4; D perhaps matches TRBD1 (5 bases). The CDR3 is made up of 16 amino acids. CDR1 is SGDLS and CDR2 is YYNGEE in the germline V gene. With 3 bases removed from V and 4 bases from J, the gap between germline ends came to 16 bases.

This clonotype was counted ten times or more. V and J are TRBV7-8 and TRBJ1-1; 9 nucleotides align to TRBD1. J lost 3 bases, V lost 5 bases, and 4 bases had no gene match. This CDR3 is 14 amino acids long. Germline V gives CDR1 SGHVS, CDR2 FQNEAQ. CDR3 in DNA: TGTGCCAGCAGCCCCCGGACAGGGGACACTGAAGCTTTCTTT. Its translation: CASSPRTGDTEAFF.

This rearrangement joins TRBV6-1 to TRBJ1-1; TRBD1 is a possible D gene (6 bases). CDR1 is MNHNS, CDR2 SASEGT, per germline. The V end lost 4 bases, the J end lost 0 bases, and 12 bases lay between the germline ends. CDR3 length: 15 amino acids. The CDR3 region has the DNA TGTGCCAGCAGTGCCAACAGGGTCATGAACACTGAAGCTTTCTTT. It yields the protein CASSANRVMNTEAFF.

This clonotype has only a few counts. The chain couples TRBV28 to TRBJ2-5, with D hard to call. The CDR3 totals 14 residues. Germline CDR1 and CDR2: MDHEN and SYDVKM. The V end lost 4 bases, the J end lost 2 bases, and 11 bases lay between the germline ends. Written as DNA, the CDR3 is TGTGCCAGCAGTTACCTCAGCCCACAAGAGACCCAGTACTTC. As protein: CASSYLSPQETQYF.

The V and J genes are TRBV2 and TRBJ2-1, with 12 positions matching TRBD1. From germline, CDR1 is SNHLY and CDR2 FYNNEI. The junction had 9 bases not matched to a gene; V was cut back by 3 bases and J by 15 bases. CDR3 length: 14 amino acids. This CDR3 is CASSEGQGAIGLFF. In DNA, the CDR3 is TGTGCCAGCAGTGAGGGACAGGGGGCGATTGGTCTGTTCTTC.

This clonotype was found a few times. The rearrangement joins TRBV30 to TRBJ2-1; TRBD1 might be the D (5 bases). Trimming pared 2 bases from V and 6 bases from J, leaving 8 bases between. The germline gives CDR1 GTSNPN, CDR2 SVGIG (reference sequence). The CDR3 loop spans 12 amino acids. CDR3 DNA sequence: TGTGCCTGGAGTTTGCAGGGCAATGAGCAGTTCTTC. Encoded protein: CAWSLQGNEQFF. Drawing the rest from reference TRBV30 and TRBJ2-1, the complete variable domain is SQTIHQWPATLVQPVGSPLSLECTVEGTSNPNLYWYRQAAGRGLQLLFYSVGIGQISSEVPQNLSASRPQDRQFILSSKKLLLSDSGFYLCAWSLQGNEQFFGPGTRLTVL.

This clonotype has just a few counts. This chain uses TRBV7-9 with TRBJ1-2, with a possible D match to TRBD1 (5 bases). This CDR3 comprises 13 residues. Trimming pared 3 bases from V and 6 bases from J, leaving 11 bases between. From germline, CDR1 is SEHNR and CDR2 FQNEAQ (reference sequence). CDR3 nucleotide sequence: TGTGCCAGCAGCTTTAGACAGCTGGATGGCTACACCTTC. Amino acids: CASSFRQLDGYTF. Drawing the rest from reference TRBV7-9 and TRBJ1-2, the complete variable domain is DTGVSQNPRHKITKRGQNVTFRCDPISEHNRLYWYRQTLGQGPEFLTYFQNEAQLEKSRLLSDRFSAERPKGSFSTLEIQRTEQGDSAMYLCASSFRQLDGYTFGSGTRLTVV.

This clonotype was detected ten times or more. The CDR3 loop reads CSAQDGQNIQYF. DNA of the CDR3: TGCAGTGCCCAGGACGGACAAAACATTCAGTACTTC. V is TRBV20-1 and J is TRBJ2-4; D unresolved. This CDR3 is 12 amino acids long. V lost 6 bases and J lost 5, with 11 bases in between. Germline loops: CDR1 DFQATT, CDR2 SNEGSKA (reference sequence).

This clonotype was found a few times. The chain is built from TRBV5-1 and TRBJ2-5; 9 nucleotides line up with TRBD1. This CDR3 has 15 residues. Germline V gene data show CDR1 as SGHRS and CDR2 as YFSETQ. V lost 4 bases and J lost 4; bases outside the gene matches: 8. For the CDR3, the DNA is TGCGCCAGCAGCGCTCGACAGGGGGACGGAGAGACCCAGTACTTC. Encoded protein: CASSARQGDGETQYF.

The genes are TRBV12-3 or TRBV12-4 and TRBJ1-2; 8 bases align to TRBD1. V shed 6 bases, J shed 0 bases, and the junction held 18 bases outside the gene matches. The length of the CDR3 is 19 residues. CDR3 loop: CASSTSASDREVANYGYTF. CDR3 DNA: TGTGCCAGCAGCACCTCAGCCTCGGACAGGGAAGTAGCTAACTATGGCTACACCTTC.

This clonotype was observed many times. The CDR3: CSVTGFGYEQYF. The CDR3 region has the DNA TGCAGCGTGACAGGGTTTGGATACGAGCAGTACTTC. The chain carries TRBV29-1 and TRBJ2-7, with 7 positions matching TRBD1. J gave up 4 bases and V 6 bases, and 6 bases lay outside the gene matches. Germline V gives CDR1 SQVTM, CDR2 ANQGSEA. The CDR3 length is 12 residues.

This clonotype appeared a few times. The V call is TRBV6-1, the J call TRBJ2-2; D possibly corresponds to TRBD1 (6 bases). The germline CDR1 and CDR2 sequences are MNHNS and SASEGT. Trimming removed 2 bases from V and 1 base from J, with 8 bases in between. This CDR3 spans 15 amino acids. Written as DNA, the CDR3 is TGTGCCAGCAGTGAATGGGGGCTGAACACCGGGGAGCTGTTTTTT. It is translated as CASSEWGLNTGELFF.

DNA for the CDR3: TGTGCCAGCAGCTTATACTTCGCAGGGGCCCCCGGCGGCTACACCTTC. It is translated as CASSLYFAGAPGGYTF. The rearrangement uses TRBV5-5 and TRBJ1-2, with D perhaps TRBD1 (6 bases). CDR3 length: 16 residues. The V end lost 2 bases, the J end lost 8 bases, and 22 bases lay between the germline ends. CDR1 is SGHKS and CDR2 is YYEKEE in the germline V gene (reference sequence).

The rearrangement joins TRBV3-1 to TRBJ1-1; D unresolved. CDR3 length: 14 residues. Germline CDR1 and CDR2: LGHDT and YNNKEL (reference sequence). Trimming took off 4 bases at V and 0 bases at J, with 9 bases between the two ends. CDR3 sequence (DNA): TGTGCCAGCAGCCCGCGGGATCTGAACACTGAAGCTTTCTTT. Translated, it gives CASSPRDLNTEAFF.

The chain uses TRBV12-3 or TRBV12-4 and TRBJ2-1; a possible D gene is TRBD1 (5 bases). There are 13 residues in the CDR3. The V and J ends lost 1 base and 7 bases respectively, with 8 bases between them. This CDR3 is CASSLGGQNEQFF. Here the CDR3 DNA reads TGTGCCAGCAGTTTAGGGGGCCAAAATGAGCAGTTCTTC.

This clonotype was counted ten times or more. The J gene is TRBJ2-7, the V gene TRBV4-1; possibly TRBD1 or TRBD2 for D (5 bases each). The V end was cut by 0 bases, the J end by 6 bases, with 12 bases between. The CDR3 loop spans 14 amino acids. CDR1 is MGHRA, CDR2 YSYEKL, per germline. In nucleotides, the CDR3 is TGCGCCAGCAGCCAAGATGAGGGGTTGGCCGAGCAGTACTTC. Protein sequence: CASSQDEGLAEQYF.

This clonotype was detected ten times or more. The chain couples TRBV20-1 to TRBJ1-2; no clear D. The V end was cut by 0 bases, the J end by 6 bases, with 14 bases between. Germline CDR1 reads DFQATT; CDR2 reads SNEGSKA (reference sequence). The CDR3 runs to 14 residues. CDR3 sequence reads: CSARDGQAGHGYTF. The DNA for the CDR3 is TGCAGTGCTAGAGATGGGCAGGCCGGACATGGCTACACCTTC.

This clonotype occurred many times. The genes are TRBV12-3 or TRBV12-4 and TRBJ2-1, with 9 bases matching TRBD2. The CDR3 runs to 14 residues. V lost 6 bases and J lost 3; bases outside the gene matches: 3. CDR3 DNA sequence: TGTGCCAGCAGCCTAGCGGGAAACTACAATGAGCAGTTCTTC. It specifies CASSLAGNYNEQFF.

This CDR3 reads CASSQGRTNTGELFF. CDR3 bases: TGCGCCAGCAGCCAAGGGAGGACTAACACCGGGGAGCTGTTTTTT. The rearrangement links TRBV4-1 to TRBJ2-2, with D possibly being TRBD2 (5 bases). The germline CDR1 and CDR2 sequences are MGHRA and YSYEKL. The CDR3 has 15 amino acids. V was pared by 1 base and J by 2 bases, with 8 bases between.